This paragraph reports one T cell receptor (beta chain). Clones were read by immunoSEQ multiplex PCR, and TCRdb kept only the in-frame ones, dropping some. The sample records approximately 200,000 clones, 87% being singletons. These data are taken from a study of blood T cell repertoires in COVID-19. V was cut by 7 bases and J by 7 bases, with 16 bases left in between. Germline V gene lookup returns CDR1 LNHDA and CDR2 SQIVND (reference sequence). The CDR3 sequence is 13 residues long. The source material was peripheral blood. The sequence came from a man in his 60s who had recovered from COVID-19. The rearrangement joins TRBV19 to TRBJ1-1; unclear D gene. In DNA form, the CDR3 reads TGTGCCAGTATCCCGACTGCACGGTATGAAGCTTTCTTT. Translation: CASIPTARYEAFF.